The clone carrying this T cell receptor beta chain was counted ten times or more. These data originate in a study of Graves' ophthalmopathy and Graves' hyperthyroidism. RNA transcripts served as template for amplifying TCR beta CDR3 sequences. HTBI primers were used in a first-round RT-PCR, which preceded a second-round multiplex PCR. TCRdb reanalysed the multiplex PCR reads using MiXCR and keeps one entry per CDR3 protein. The profile shows roughly 500,000 distinct CDR3 sequences, roughly 14% of them singletons. The V end was cut by 4 bases, the J end by 10 bases, with 17 bases between. CDR3 length: 14 residues. From germline, CDR1 is SNHLY and CDR2 FYNNEI.

The clonotype comes from a woman aged 30 to 39 with Graves' ophthalmopathy. This chain joins TRBV2 and TRBJ1-5; no reliable D call. The sample consisted of blood. CDR3 in DNA: TGTGCCAGCAGTGGAGGCGGAGGTTATGATCCCCAGCATTTT. Translation gives CASSGGGGYDPQHF.